The entry below describes one TCR beta chain. The entry originates in a study of blood T cell repertoires in COVID-19. In germline, CDR1 is LNHDA, CDR2 SQIVND (reference sequence). This CDR3 spans 15 amino acids. V lost 2 bases and J lost 4, with 14 bases in between. Profiled with immunoSEQ multiplex PCR; TCRdb holds only in-frame clones, not every one. The data show about 160,000 clones, with about four fifths seen just once and under 2.5% held by the top ten. The clonotype originates from a man in his 70s with acute or convalescent COVID-19. The sequencing sample was made of peripheral blood. The chain links TRBV19 to TRBJ1-1; D possibly corresponds to TRBD1 (6 bases). The CDR3 reads CASSIYSLGGTEAFF. The CDR3 bases are TGTGCCAGTAGTATATATTCATTAGGGGGCACTGAAGCTTTCTTT.